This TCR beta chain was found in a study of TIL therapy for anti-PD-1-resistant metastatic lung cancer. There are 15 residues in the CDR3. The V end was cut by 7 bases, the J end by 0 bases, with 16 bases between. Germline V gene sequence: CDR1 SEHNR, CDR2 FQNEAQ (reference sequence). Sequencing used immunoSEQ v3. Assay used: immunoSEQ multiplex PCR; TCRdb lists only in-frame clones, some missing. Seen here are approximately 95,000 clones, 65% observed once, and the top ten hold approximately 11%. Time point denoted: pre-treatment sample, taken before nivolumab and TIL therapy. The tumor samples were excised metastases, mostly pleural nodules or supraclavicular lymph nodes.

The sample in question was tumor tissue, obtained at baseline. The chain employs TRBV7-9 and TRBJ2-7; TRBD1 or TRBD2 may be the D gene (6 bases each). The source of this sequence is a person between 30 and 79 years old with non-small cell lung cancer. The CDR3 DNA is TGTGCCAGCATCCTGGAGGGGGGAAGCTCCTACGAGCAGTACTTC. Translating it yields CASILEGGSSYEQYF.